This T cell receptor beta chain was retrieved from a study of CD8 T cells in Susac syndrome. The overall study: About 6 sequenced Susac syndrome patients had clinically active disease, while fewer than ten were in remission. There were Susac syndrome patients who were therapy-naive at blood draw, others on corticosteroids, and others on intravenous immunoglobulin alone. Study-wide points: The greatest CD8+ clonal expansion in Susac occurred in TEMRA cells and in active patients.

The RNA, about 0.45 to 1 ug, was put through reverse transcription using random hexamers. Amplification of the TCR beta CDR3 was carried out by immunoSEQ multiplex PCR, which spanned a total of 54 Vbeta and 13 Jbeta segments. TCRdb processed the immunoSEQ multiplex PCR reads anew with MiXCR; each CDR3 protein has one entry. The table lists about 120,000 distinct CDR3 sequences, around 94% of them singletons, with about 0.27% in the top ten. Worth noting for this clonotype: The antigen remains undetermined.

Germline lookup yields CDR1 SNHLY and CDR2 FYNNEI. There are 14 residues in the CDR3. V lost 0 bases to trimming and J lost 8 bases, with 13 bases between them. Sequencing input: CD8+ T cells from PBMCs. The sequence was collected from a human donor with Susac syndrome. The rearrangement joins TRBV2 to TRBJ1-2; D call uncertain. CDR3 nucleotides: TGTGCCAGCAGTGAAGCCACTAGCCCCTTCGGCTACACCTTC. It codes for CASSEATSPFGYTF.